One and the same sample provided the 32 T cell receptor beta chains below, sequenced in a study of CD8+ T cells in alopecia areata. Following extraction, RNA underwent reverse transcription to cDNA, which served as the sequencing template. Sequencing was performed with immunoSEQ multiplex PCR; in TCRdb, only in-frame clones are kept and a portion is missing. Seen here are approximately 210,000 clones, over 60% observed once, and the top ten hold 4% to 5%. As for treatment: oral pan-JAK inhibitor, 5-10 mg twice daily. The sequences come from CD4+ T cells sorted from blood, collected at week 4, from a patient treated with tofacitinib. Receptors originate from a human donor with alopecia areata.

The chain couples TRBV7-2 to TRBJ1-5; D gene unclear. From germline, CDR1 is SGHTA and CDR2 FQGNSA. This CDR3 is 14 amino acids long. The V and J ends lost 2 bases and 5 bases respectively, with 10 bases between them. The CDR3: CASSLITTDQPQHF. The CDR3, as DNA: TGTGCCAGCAGCTTAATTACGACGGATCAGCCCCAGCATTTT. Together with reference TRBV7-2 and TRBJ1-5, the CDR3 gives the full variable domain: GAGVSQSPSNKVTEKGKDVELRCDPISGHTALYWYRQSLGQGLEFLIYFQGNSAPDKSGLPSDRFSAERTGGSVSTLTIQRTQQEDSAVYLCASSLITTDQPQHFGDGTRLSIL.

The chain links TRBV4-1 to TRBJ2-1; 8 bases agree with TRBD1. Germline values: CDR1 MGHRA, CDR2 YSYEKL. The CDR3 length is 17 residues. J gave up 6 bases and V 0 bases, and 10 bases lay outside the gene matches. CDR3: CASSQEGPDRALNEQFF. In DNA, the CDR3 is TGCGCCAGCAGCCAAGAGGGTCCGGACAGGGCTCTCAATGAGCAGTTCTTC.

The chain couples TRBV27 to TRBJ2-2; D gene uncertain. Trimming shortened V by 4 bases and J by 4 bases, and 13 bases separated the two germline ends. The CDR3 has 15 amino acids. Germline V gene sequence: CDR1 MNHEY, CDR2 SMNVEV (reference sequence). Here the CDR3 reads CASSSPSRSTGELFF. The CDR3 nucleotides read TGTGCCAGCAGTTCCCCGAGCCGGAGCACCGGGGAGCTGTTTTTT.

CDR3 sequence reads: CASSSKGLPNNEQFF. The CDR3 DNA sequence: TGCGCCAGCAGCTCCAAGGGCCTACCGAACAATGAGCAGTTCTTC. The chain employs TRBV5-1 and TRBJ2-1, with D hard to call. Germline V gene sequence: CDR1 SGHRS, CDR2 YFSETQ. The V and J ends lost 3 bases and 5 bases respectively, with 15 bases between them. This CDR3 is built from 15 residues.

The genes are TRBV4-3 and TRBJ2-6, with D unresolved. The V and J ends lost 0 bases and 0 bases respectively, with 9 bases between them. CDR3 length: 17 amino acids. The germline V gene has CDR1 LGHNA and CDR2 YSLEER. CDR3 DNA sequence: TGCGCCAGCAGCCAAGAGGCCAGGAGCTCTGGGGCCAACGTCCTGACTTTC. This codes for CASSQEARSSGANVLTF.

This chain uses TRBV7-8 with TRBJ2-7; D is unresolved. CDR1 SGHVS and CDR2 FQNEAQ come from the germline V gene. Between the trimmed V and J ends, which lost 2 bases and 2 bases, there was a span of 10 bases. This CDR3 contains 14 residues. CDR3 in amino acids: CASSLSRTTYEQYF. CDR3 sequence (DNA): TGTGCCAGCAGCTTATCGAGGACCACCTACGAGCAGTACTTC.

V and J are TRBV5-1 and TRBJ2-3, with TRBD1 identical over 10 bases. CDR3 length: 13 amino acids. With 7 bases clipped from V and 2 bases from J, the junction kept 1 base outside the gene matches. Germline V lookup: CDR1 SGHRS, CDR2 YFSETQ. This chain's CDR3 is CASGQGDTDTQYF. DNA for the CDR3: TGCGCCAGCGGACAGGGGGACACAGATACGCAGTATTTT.

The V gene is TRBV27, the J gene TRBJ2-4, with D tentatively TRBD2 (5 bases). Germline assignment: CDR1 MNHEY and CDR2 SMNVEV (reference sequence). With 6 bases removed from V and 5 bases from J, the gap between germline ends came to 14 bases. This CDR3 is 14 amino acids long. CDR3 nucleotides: TGTGCCAGCAGCCCGGGGATGAGCGAAAACATTCAGTACTTC. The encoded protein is CASSPGMSENIQYF.

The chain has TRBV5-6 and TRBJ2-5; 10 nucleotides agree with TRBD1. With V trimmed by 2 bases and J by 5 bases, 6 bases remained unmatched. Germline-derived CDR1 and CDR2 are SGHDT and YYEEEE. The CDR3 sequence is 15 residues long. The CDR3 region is CASSFRQGARETQYF. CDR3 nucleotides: TGTGCCAGCAGCTTTCGACAGGGGGCAAGGGAGACCCAGTACTTC.

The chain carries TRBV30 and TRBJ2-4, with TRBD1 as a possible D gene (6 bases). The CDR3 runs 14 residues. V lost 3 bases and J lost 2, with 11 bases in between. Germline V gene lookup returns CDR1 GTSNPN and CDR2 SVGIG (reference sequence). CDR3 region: CAWRTGNPKNIQYF. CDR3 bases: TGTGCCTGGAGAACAGGGAACCCCAAAAACATTCAGTACTTC.

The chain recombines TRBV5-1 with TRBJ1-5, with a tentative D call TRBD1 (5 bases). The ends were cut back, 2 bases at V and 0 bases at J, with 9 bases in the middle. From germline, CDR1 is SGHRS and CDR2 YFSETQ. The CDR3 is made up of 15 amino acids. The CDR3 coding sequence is TGCGCCAGCAGCTTACGGGGGGATAGCAATCAGCCCCAGCATTTT. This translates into CASSLRGDSNQPQHF.

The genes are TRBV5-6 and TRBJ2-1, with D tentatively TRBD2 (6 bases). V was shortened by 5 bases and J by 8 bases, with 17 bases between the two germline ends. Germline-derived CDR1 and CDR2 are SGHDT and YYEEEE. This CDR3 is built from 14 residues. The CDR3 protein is CASSKALRGDEQFF. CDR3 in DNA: TGTGCCAGCAGTAAGGCGTTGCGGGGCGATGAGCAGTTCTTC.

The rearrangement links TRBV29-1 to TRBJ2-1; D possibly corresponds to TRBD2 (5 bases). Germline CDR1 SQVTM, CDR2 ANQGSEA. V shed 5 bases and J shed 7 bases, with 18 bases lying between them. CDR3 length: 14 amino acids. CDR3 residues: CSVRFRGASNEQFF. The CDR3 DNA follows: TGCAGCGTTCGCTTCCGGGGAGCTAGTAATGAGCAGTTCTTC.

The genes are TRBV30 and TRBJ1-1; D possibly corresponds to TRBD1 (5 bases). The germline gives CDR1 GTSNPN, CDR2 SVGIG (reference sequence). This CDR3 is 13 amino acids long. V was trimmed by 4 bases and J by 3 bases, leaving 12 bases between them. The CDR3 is CAWMIGHHTEAFF. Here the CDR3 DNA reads TGTGCCTGGATGATCGGACACCACACTGAAGCTTTCTTT.

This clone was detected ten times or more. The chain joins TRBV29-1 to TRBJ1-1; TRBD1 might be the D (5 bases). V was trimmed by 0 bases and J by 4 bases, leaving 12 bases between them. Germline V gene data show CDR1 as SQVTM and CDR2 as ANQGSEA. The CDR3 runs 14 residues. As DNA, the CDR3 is TGCAGCGTTGAAGATCATGGGGGAATCACTGAAGCTTTCTTT. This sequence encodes CSVEDHGGITEAFF.

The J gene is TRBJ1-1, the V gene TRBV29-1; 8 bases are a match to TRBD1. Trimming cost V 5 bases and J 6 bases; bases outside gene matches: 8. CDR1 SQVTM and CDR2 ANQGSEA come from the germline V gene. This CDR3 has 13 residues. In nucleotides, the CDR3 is TGCAGCGTTACCCCTCGACAGGGGCCTGAAGCTTTCTTT. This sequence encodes CSVTPRQGPEAFF.

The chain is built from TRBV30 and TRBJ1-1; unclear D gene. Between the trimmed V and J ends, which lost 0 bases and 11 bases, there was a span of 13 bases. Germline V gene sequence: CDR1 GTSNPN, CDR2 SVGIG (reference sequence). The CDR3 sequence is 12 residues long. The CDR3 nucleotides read TGTGCCTGGAGTGTGGGTAGGACGGGGGCTTTCTTT. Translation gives CAWSVGRTGAFF.

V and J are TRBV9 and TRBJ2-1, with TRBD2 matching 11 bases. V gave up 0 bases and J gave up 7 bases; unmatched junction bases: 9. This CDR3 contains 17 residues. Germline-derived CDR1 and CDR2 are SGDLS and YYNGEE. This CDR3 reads CASSVDPSGGSSNEQFF. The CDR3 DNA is TGTGCCAGCAGCGTAGATCCTAGCGGGGGGAGTTCAAATGAGCAGTTCTTC.

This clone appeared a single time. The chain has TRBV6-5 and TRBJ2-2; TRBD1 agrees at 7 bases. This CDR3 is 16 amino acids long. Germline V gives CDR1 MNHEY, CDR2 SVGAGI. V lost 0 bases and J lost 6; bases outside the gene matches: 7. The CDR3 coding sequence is TGTGCCAGCAGTTACTCCGGGACAGTTGGGGCCGGGGAGCTGTTTTTT. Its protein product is CASSYSGTVGAGELFF.

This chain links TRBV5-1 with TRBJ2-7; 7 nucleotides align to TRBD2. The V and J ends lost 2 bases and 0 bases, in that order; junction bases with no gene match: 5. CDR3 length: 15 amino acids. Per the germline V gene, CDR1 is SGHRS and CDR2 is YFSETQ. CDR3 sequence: CASSLSGGSSYEQYF. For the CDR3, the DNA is TGCGCCAGCAGCTTATCGGGGGGAAGCTCCTACGAGCAGTACTTC.

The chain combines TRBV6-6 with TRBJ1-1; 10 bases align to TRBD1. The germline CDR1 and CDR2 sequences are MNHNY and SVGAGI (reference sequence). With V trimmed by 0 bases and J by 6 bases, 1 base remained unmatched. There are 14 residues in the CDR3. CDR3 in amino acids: CASSYSTGGSEAFF. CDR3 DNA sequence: TGTGCCAGCAGTTACTCGACAGGGGGCTCTGAAGCTTTCTTT.

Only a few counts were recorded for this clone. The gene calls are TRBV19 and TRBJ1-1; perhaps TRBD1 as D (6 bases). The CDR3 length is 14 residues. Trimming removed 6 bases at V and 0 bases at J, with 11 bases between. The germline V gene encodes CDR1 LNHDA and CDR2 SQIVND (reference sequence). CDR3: CASSPQGMNTEAFF. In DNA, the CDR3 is TGTGCCAGTAGCCCCCAGGGGATGAACACTGAAGCTTTCTTT. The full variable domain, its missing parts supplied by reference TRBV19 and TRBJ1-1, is DGGITQSPKYLFRKEGQNVTLSCEQNLNHDAMYWYRQDPGQGLRLIYYSQIVNDFQKGDIAEGYSVSREKKESFPLTVTSAQKNPTAFYLCASSPQGMNTEAFFGQGTRLTVV.

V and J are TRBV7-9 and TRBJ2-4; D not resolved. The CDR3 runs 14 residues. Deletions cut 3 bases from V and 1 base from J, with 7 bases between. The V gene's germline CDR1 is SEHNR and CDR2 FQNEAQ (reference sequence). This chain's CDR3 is CASSFPGAKNIQYF. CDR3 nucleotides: TGTGCCAGCAGCTTCCCCGGGGCCAAAAACATTCAGTACTTC.

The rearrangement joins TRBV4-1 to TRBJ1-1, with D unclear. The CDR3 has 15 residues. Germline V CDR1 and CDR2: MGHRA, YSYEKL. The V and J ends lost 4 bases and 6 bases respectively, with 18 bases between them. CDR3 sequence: CASSRLYAKVPEAFF. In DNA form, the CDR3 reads TGCGCCAGCAGCCGGCTCTACGCGAAAGTACCTGAAGCTTTCTTT.

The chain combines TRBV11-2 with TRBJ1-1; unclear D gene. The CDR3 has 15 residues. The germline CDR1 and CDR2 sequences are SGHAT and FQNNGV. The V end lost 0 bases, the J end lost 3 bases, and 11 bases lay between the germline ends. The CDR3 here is CASSLDGSGYTEAFF. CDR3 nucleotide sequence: TGTGCCAGCAGCTTAGATGGTAGCGGGTACACTGAAGCTTTCTTT.

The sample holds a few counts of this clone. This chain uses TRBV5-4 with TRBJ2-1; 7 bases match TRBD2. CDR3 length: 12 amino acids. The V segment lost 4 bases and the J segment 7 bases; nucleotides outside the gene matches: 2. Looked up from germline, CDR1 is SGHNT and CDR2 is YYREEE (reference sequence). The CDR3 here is CASSPRENEQFF. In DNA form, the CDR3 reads TGTGCCAGCAGCCCGCGGGAGAATGAGCAGTTCTTC. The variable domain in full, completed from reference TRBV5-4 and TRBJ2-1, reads ETGVTQSPTHLIKTRGQQVTLRCSSQSGHNTVSWYQQALGQGPQFIFQYYREEENGRGNFPPRFSGLQFPNYSSELNVNALELDDSALYLCASSPRENEQFFGPGTRLTVL.

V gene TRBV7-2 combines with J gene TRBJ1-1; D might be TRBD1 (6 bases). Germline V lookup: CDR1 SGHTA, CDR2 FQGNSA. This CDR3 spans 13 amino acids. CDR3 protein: CAAEWGPGTEAFF. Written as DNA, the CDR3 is TGTGCGGCAGAGTGGGGGCCGGGCACTGAAGCTTTCTTT.

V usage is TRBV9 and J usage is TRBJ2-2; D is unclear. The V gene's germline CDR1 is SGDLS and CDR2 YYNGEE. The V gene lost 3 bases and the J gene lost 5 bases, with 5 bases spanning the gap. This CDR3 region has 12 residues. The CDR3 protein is CASSALTGELFF. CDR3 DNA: TGTGCCAGCAGCGCCTTAACCGGGGAGCTGTTTTTT. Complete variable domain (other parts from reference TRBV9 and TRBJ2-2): DSGVTQTPKHLITATGQRVTLRCSPRSGDLSVYWYQQSLDQGLQFLIQYYNGEERAKGNILERFSAQQFPDLHSELNLSSLELGDSALYFCASSALTGELFFGEGSRLTVL.

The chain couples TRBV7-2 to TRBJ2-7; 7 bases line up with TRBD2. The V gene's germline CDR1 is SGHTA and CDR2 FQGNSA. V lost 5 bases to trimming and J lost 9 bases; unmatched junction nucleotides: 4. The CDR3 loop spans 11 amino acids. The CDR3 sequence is CASSEGRGQYF. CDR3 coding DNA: TGTGCCAGCAGCGAGGGGAGGGGGCAGTACTTC.

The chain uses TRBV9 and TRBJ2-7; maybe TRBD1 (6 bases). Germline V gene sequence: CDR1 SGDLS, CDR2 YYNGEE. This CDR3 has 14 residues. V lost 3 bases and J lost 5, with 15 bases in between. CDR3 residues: CASSATNRVDEQYF. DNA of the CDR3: TGTGCCAGCAGCGCCACAAACAGGGTTGACGAGCAGTACTTC. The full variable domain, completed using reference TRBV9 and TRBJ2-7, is DSGVTQTPKHLITATGQRVTLRCSPRSGDLSVYWYQQSLDQGLQFLIQYYNGEERAKGNILERFSAQQFPDLHSELNLSSLELGDSALYFCASSATNRVDEQYFGPGTRLTVT.

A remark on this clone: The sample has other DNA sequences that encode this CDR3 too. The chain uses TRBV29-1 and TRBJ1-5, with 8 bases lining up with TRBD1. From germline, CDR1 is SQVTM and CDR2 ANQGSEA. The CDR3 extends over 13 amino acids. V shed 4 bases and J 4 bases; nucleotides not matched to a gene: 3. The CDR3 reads CSVGQGTNQPQHF. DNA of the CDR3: TGCAGCGTTGGACAGGGGACGAATCAGCCCCAGCATTTT.

Written as DNA, the CDR3 is TGTGCCAGCAGTACCCTAGACTATGGCTACACCTTC. Amino acids: CASSTLDYGYTF. J is TRBJ1-2 and V is TRBV2, with D unresolved. The germline CDR1 and CDR2 sequences are SNHLY and FYNNEI. V was trimmed by 5 bases and J by 3 bases, leaving 7 bases between them. The CDR3 sequence is 12 residues long.